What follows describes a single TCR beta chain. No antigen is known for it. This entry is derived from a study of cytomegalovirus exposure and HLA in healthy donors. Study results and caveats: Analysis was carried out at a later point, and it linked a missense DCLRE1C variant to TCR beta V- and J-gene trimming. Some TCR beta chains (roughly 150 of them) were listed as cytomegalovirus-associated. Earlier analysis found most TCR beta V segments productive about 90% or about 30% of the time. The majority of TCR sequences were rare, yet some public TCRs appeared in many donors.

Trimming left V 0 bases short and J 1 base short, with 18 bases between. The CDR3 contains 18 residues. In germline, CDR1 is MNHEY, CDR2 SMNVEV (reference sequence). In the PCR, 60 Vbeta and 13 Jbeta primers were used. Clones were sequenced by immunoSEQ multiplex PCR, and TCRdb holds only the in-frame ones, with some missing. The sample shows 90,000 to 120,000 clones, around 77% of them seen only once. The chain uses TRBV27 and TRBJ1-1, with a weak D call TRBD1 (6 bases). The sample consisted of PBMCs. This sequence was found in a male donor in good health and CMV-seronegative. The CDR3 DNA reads TGTGCCAGCAGTTTATCGCCTTCACAGGGACGGGCGAACACTGAAGCTTTCTTT. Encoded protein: CASSLSPSQGRANTEAFF.